This TCR beta chain was sequenced in a study of CD8+CD57+ T cells in acquired aplastic anemia. Turning to the study itself: Reads per healthy sample averaged around 9.9 million (CD4+) and 11.0 million (CD8+).

The TCR beta profiling, which covered VDJ combination and CDR3 sequence, was carried out using genomic DNA as the template. TCRdb itself ran the reads through MiXCR, one entry per CDR3 protein. The repertoire holds roughly 38,000 distinct CDR3 sequences, with 76% as singletons. This CDR3 has 13 residues. V lost 3 bases to trimming and J lost 5 bases, with 9 bases between them. On this clonotype: The antigen is undetermined.

Study outcomes and limitations: A set of more than 25 CD8+ CDR3 sequences was shared between patients and controls, and these sequences appeared highly expressed in patients.

The chain uses TRBV12-3 or TRBV12-4 and TRBJ2-3, with a possible D match to TRBD2 (5 bases). The sequencing input was sorted CD4+, CD8+, or CD8+CD57+ T cells (not recorded which) from PBMCs. The receptor was derived from a human donor in good health, serving as a control. The CDR3 spells CASSLSGGDTQYF. CDR3 bases: TGTGCCAGCAGTTTGTCCGGAGGAGATACGCAGTATTTT.